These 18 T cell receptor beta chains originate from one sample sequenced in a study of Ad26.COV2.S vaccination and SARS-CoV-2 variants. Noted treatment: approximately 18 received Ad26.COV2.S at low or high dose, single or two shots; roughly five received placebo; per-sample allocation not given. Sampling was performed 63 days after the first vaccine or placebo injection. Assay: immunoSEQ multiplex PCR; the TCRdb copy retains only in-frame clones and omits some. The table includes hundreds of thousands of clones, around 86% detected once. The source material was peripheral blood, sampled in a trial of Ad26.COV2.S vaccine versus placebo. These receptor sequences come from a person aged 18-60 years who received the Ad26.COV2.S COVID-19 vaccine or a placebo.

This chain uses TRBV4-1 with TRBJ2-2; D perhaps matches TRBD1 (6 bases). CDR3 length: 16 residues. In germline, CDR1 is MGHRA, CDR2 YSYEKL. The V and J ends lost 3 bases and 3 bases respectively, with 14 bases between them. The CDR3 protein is CASSQGQGPDTGELFF. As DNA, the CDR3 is TGCGCCAGCAGCCAGGGGCAGGGGCCTGACACCGGGGAGCTGTTTTTT.

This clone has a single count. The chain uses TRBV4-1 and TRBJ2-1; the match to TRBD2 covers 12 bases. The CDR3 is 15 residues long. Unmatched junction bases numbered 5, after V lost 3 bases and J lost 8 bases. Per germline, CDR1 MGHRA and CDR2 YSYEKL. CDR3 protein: CASSQLAGGPHEQFF. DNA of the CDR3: TGCGCCAGCAGCCAGCTAGCGGGGGGGCCTCATGAGCAGTTCTTC.

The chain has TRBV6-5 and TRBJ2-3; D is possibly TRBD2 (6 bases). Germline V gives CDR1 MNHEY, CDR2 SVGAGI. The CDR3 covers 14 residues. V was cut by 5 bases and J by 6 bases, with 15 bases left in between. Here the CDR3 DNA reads TGTGCCAGCAGTCGACTAGGGCCTCGGGATACGCAGTATTTT. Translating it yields CASSRLGPRDTQYF.

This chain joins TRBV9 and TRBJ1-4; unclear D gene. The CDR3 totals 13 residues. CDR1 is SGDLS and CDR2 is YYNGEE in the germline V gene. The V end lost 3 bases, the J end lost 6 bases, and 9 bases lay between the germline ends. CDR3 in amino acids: CASSGGRYEKLFF. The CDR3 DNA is TGTGCCAGCAGCGGGGGAAGGTATGAAAAACTGTTTTTT.

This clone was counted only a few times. CDR3 sequence reads: CASSPRVIPLSNTGELFF. DNA of the CDR3: TGTGCCAGCAGCCCTAGGGTTATCCCCTTATCGAACACCGGGGAGCTGTTTTTT. The chain recombines TRBV5-5 with TRBJ2-2; D unresolved. The CDR3 is made up of 18 amino acids. V was pared by 4 bases and J by 0 bases, with 19 bases between. Looked up from germline, CDR1 is SGHKS and CDR2 is YYEKEE (reference sequence).

The CDR3 nucleotides are TGTGCCAGCATCCAGTTTGCAACTAATGAAAAACTGTTTTTT. Amino acids: CASIQFATNEKLFF. The V call is TRBV6-5, the J call TRBJ1-4; D gene ambiguous. The CDR3 is 14 amino acids. The germline CDR1 and CDR2 sequences are MNHEY and SVGAGI. The ends were cut back, 7 bases at V and 0 bases at J, with 9 bases in the middle.

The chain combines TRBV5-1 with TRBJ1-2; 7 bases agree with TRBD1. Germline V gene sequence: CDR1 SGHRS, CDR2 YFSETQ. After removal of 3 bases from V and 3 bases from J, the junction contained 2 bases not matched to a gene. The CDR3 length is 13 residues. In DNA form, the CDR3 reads TGCGCCAGCAGCTCCGGGACAGACTATGGCTACACCTTC. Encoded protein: CASSSGTDYGYTF. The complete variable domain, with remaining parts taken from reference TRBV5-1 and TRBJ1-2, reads KAGVTQTPRYLIKTRGQQVTLSCSPISGHRSVSWYQQTPGQGLQFLFEYFSETQRNKGNFPGRFSGRQFSNSRSEMNVSTLELGDSALYLCASSSGTDYGYTFGSGTRLTVV.

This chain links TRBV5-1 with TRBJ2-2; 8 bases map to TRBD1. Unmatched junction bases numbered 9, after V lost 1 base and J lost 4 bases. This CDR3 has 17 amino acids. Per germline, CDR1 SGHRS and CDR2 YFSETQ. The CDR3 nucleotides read TGCGCCAGCAGCTTGTCCCCGGACAGGGTTTTCACCGGGGAGCTGTTTTTT. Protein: CASSLSPDRVFTGELFF.

CDR3: CAWMGGIHYGYTF. DNA of the CDR3: TGTGCCTGGATGGGGGGGATCCACTATGGCTACACCTTC. This rearrangement joins TRBV30 to TRBJ1-2, with a weak D call TRBD1 (5 bases). CDR3 length equals 13 residues. Deletions cut 4 bases from V and 3 bases from J, with 12 bases between. Germline assignment: CDR1 GTSNPN and CDR2 SVGIG (reference sequence).

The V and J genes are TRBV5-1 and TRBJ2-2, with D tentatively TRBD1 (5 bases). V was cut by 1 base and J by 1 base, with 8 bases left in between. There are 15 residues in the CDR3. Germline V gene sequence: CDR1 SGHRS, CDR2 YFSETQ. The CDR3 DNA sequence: TGCGCCAGCAGCTTGAGGGGCGGGAACACCGGGGAGCTGTTTTTT. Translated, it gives CASSLRGGNTGELFF. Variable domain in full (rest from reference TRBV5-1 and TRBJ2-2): KAGVTQTPRYLIKTRGQQVTLSCSPISGHRSVSWYQQTPGQGLQFLFEYFSETQRNKGNFPGRFSGRQFSNSRSEMNVSTLELGDSALYLCASSLRGGNTGELFFGEGSRLTVL.

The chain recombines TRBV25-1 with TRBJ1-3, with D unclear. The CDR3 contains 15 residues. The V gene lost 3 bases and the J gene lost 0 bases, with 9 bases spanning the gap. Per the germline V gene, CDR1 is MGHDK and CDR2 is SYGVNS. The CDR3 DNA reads TGTGCCAGCAGTGACCCGGCGACCTCTGGAAACACCATATATTTT. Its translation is CASSDPATSGNTIYF. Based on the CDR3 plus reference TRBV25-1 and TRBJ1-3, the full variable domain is EADIYQTPRYLVIGTGKKITLECSQTMGHDKMYWYQQDPGMELHLIHYSYGVNSTEKGDLSSESTVSRIRTEHFPLTLESARPSHTSQYLCASSDPATSGNTIYFGEGSWLTVV.

This CDR3 is CASSYSIPSGESTDTQYF. Written as DNA, the CDR3 is TGTGCCAGCAGTTACTCAATCCCTAGCGGGGAAAGCACAGATACGCAGTATTTT. The chain uses TRBV6-2 or TRBV6-3 and TRBJ2-3, with TRBD2 matching 9 bases. The germline V gene has CDR1 MNHEY and CDR2 SVGEGT. V trimming: 0 bases; J trimming: 0 bases; junction bases outside the gene matches: 7. The CDR3 loop spans 18 amino acids.

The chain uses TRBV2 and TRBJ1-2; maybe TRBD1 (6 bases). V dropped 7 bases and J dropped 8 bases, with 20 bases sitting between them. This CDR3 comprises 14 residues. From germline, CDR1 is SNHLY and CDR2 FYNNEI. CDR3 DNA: TGTGCCAGCAAAGCTCGCGCGGGGGGGCTCGGCTACACCTTC. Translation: CASKARAGGLGYTF.

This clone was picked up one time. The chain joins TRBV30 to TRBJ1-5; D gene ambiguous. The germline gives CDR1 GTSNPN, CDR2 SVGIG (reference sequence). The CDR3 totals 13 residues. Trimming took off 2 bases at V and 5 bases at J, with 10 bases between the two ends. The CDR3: CAWSPTEDQPQHF. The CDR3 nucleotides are TGTGCCTGGAGTCCCACCGAGGATCAGCCCCAGCATTTT.

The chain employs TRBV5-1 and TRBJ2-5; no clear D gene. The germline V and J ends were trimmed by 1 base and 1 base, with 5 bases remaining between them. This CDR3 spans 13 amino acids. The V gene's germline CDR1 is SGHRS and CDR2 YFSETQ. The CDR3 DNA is TGCGCCAGCAGCTTGAGGCCCCAAGAGACCCAGTACTTC. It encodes CASSLRPQETQYF.

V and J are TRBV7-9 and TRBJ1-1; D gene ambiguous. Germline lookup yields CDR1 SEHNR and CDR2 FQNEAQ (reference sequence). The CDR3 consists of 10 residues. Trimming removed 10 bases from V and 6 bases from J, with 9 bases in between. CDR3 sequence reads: CAILGPEAFF. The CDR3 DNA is TGTGCCATCCTCGGCCCTGAAGCTTTCTTT.

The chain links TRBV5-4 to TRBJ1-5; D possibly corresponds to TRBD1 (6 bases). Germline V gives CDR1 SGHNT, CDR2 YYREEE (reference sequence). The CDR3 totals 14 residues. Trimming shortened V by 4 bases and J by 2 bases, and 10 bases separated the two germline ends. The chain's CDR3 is CASSRGGGNQPQHF. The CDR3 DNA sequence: TGTGCCAGCAGCAGGGGGGGAGGCAATCAGCCCCAGCATTTT.

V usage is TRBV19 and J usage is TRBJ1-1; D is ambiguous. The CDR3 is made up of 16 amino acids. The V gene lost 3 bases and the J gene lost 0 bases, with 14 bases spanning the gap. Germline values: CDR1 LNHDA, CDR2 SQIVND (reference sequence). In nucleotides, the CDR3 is TGTGCCAGTAGTATTCGGGCAGCTACAATGAACACTGAAGCTTTCTTT. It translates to CASSIRAATMNTEAFF. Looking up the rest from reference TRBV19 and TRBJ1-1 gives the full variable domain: DGGITQSPKYLFRKEGQNVTLSCEQNLNHDAMYWYRQDPGQGLRLIYYSQIVNDFQKGDIAEGYSVSREKKESFPLTVTSAQKNPTAFYLCASSIRAATMNTEAFFGQGTRLTVV.